This TCR beta chain comes out of a study of blood T cell repertoires in COVID-19. Clones were read by immunoSEQ multiplex PCR, and TCRdb kept only the in-frame ones, dropping some. Among about 46,000 clones, about 80% were seen once, and the ten largest hold just over 8.5%. In germline, CDR1 is SGHNT, CDR2 YYREEE (reference sequence). This CDR3 has 14 residues. The ends were cut back, 2 bases at V and 5 bases at J, with 13 bases in the middle. The V gene is TRBV5-4, the J gene TRBJ1-2; D is perhaps TRBD1 (6 bases). The clonotype comes from a man aged 55-75 years with acute or convalescent COVID-19. Sequenced material: peripheral blood. The chain's CDR3 is CASSFRGGGYGYTF. Here the CDR3 DNA reads TGTGCCAGCAGCTTCAGAGGGGGTGGGTATGGCTACACCTTC.